One sample yielded the 30 T cell receptor beta chains listed below, sequenced in a study of OX40 agonist ivuxolimab in advanced cancers. TCRdb's copy holds only in-frame clones and misses some; the assay was immunoSEQ multiplex PCR. The data contain tens of thousands of clones, about 90% of them singletons. The material sequenced was CD4+ or CD8+ T cells sorted from blood, taken in a trial of the OX40 agonist ivuxolimab. Every receptor here comes from an adult with an advanced solid tumor such as melanoma, head and neck, liver or kidney cancer.

This clone was counted once. V is TRBV18 and J is TRBJ2-6; D not resolved. This CDR3 has 16 residues. Between the trimmed V and J ends, which lost 3 bases and 0 bases, there was a span of 9 bases. CDR1 and CDR2 (germline): KGHSH, LQKENI. CDR3 sequence: CASSPMVGSGANVLTF. The DNA of the CDR3 is TGTGCCAGCTCACCCATGGTAGGCTCTGGGGCCAACGTCCTGACTTTC. Based on the CDR3 plus reference TRBV18 and TRBJ2-6, the full variable domain is NAGVMQNPRHLVRRRGQEARLRCSPMKGHSHVYWYRQLPEEGLKFMVYLQKENIIDESGMPKERFSAEFPKEGPSILRIQQVVRGDSAAYFCASSPMVGSGANVLTFGAGSRLTVL.

The chain couples TRBV5-1 to TRBJ2-2; D is undetermined. Germline loops: CDR1 SGHRS, CDR2 YFSETQ. V was shortened by 1 base and J by 4 bases, with 8 bases between the two germline ends. The CDR3 is 14 amino acids. CDR3 in amino acids: CASSLSAPTGELFF. The CDR3 coding sequence is TGCGCCAGCAGCTTGTCGGCGCCCACCGGGGAGCTGTTTTTT.

The chain carries TRBV6-5 and TRBJ1-1, with unresolved D. V was trimmed by 0 bases and J by 4 bases, leaving 9 bases between them. This CDR3 has 14 amino acids. From germline, CDR1 is MNHEY and CDR2 SVGAGI. The CDR3 DNA follows: TGTGCCAGCAGTTACTCGAGGACGAGCACTGAAGCTTTCTTT. Translated: CASSYSRTSTEAFF.

The gene calls are TRBV19 and TRBJ1-5; D is unresolved. Germline lookup yields CDR1 LNHDA and CDR2 SQIVND (reference sequence). This CDR3 is 13 amino acids long. V lost 1 base, J lost 4 bases, and 5 bases lay in between. DNA for the CDR3: TGTGCCAGTAGTATAGCTCATAATCAGCCCCAGCATTTT. It codes for CASSIAHNQPQHF.

This chain joins TRBV7-3 and TRBJ2-6; 7 nucleotides match TRBD1. The V gene end was trimmed by 2 bases and the J gene end by 2 bases; junction bases not matched to a gene: 3. From germline, CDR1 is SGHTA and CDR2 FQGTGA. The CDR3 is 16 residues long. The CDR3 loop reads CASSLPTGTGANVLTF. The CDR3 DNA is TGTGCCAGCAGCTTACCGACAGGGACTGGGGCCAACGTCCTGACTTTC.

The chain uses TRBV5-1 and TRBJ1-1; 9 bases match TRBD1. CDR3 size: 18 residues. V shed 2 bases and J 0 bases; nucleotides not matched to a gene: 11. Germline V lookup: CDR1 SGHRS, CDR2 YFSETQ. The CDR3 DNA follows: TGCGCCAGCAGCTTACCCGTCGGACAGGGGCGATTGAACACTGAAGCTTTCTTT. Translated: CASSLPVGQGRLNTEAFF.

CDR3 in DNA: TGTGCCAGCAGCATTGACCGGACGGCCTACGAGCAGTACTTC. The encoded protein is CASSIDRTAYEQYF. V usage is TRBV7-9 and J usage is TRBJ2-7; D remains unclear. The CDR3 has 14 residues. The germline V and J ends were trimmed by 5 bases and 2 bases, with 13 bases remaining between them. Germline lookup yields CDR1 SEHNR and CDR2 FQNEAQ (reference sequence). Full variable domain (missing parts from reference TRBV7-9 and TRBJ2-7): DTGVSQNPRHKITKRGQNVTFRCDPISEHNRLYWYRQTLGQGPEFLTYFQNEAQLEKSRLLSDRFSAERPKGSFSTLEIQRTEQGDSAMYLCASSIDRTAYEQYFGPGTRLTVT.

This rearrangement joins TRBV9 to TRBJ2-3; D uncertain. The V end lost 4 bases, the J end lost 3 bases, and 18 bases lay between the germline ends. Germline V gene sequence: CDR1 SGDLS, CDR2 YYNGEE. This CDR3 region has 16 residues. The CDR3 coding sequence is TGTGCCAGCAGCCCGCCGGTACCCAGAGGAACAGATACGCAGTATTTT. Protein: CASSPPVPRGTDTQYF.

The rearrangement uses TRBV20-1 and TRBJ1-4; D gene unclear. CDR3 length: 11 amino acids. Trimming took off 4 bases at V and 8 bases at J, with 8 bases between the two ends. Germline assignment: CDR1 DFQATT and CDR2 SNEGSKA (reference sequence). The DNA for the CDR3 is TGCAGTGCTAAGGACTGGGAAAAACTGTTTTTT. Amino acid sequence: CSAKDWEKLFF.

CDR3 amino acids: CASSYRTGSYEQYF. The CDR3 nucleotides are TGTGCCAGCAGTTACAGGACAGGGTCCTACGAGCAGTACTTC. This rearrangement joins TRBV6-5 to TRBJ2-7, with 8 bases that match TRBD1. The CDR3 is 14 residues long. Unmatched junction bases numbered 1, after V lost 2 bases and J lost 1 base. Germline V gene data show CDR1 as MNHEY and CDR2 as SVGAGI.

This clone has just a few counts. This chain connects TRBV6-5 to TRBJ1-2; D unresolved. Germline loops: CDR1 MNHEY, CDR2 SVGAGI. The V and J ends lost 2 bases and 5 bases respectively, with 9 bases between them. This CDR3 region has 13 residues. The CDR3 loop reads CASSYDGHYGYTF. In DNA form, the CDR3 reads TGTGCCAGCAGTTACGACGGTCATTATGGCTACACCTTC.

This chain links TRBV10-2 with TRBJ2-7; D could derive from TRBD1 or TRBD2 (7 bases each). This CDR3 region has 13 residues. CDR1 is WSHSY, CDR2 SAAADI, per germline. V was clipped by 11 bases and J by 0 bases, with 14 bases between them. The CDR3 coding sequence is TGCGCCGGCCAGCGGGACAGCTCCTACGAGCAGTACTTC. It is translated as CAGQRDSSYEQYF.

The genes are TRBV27 and TRBJ2-7, with D possibly TRBD2 on 5 matching bases. V lost 2 bases and J lost 3, with 20 bases in between. Germline loops: CDR1 MNHEY, CDR2 SMNVEV (reference sequence). CDR3 length equals 17 residues. CDR3 loop: CASSLRNFQDGIYEQYF. The CDR3 DNA is TGTGCCAGCAGTTTACGAAACTTCCAGGACGGGATCTACGAGCAGTACTTC.

This chain uses TRBV7-2 with TRBJ1-1; D possibly corresponds to TRBD1 (5 bases). Trimming took off 1 base at V and 4 bases at J, with 10 bases between the two ends. The V gene's germline CDR1 is SGHTA and CDR2 FQGNSA. The CDR3 is 14 amino acids. The CDR3 region is CASSLEAGITEAFF. CDR3 DNA: TGTGCCAGCAGCTTAGAGGCAGGGATCACTGAAGCTTTCTTT.

Remarks on this clone: The sample has other DNA sequences that encode this CDR3 too. The V call is TRBV7-8, the J call TRBJ2-1; D is possibly TRBD1 (7 bases). Trimming took 5 bases from V and 6 from J, leaving 23 bases between them. Germline V gives CDR1 SGHVS, CDR2 FQNEAQ. This CDR3 is built from 17 residues. The CDR3 DNA follows: TGTGCCAGCAGCCCTTTTGTGCGGGACAGCAGGGGCAATGAGCAGTTCTTC. It is translated as CASSPFVRDSRGNEQFF.

The chain couples TRBV19 to TRBJ2-3, with 7 bases fitting TRBD2. CDR1 is LNHDA and CDR2 is SQIVND in the germline V gene (reference sequence). The CDR3 totals 16 residues. J lost 2 bases, V lost 1 base, and 6 bases had no gene match. CDR3 amino acids: CASSIGLADYTDTQYF. The CDR3 coding sequence is TGTGCCAGTAGTATAGGCCTAGCGGACTACACAGATACGCAGTATTTT.

In regard to this clone: The same CDR3 arises from other DNA sequences in this sample as well. The rearrangement joins TRBV14 to TRBJ2-7, with 8 bases aligning to TRBD1. The CDR3 covers 15 residues. CDR1 is SGHDN and CDR2 is FVKESK in the germline V gene. V was clipped by 4 bases and J by 2 bases; unmatched bases: 7. In nucleotides, the CDR3 is TGTGCCAGCAGCCCACCCCAGGGGGCTCCCTACGAGCAGTACTTC. It is translated as CASSPPQGAPYEQYF.

The genes are TRBV30 and TRBJ1-4; 10 bases align to TRBD1. The CDR3 covers 16 residues. With 1 base clipped from V and 4 bases from J, the junction kept 6 bases outside the gene matches. Looked up from germline, CDR1 is GTSNPN and CDR2 is SVGIG (reference sequence). CDR3 region: CAWSGKGQGINEKLFF. As DNA, the CDR3 is TGTGCCTGGAGTGGAAAGGGACAGGGGATTAATGAAAAACTGTTTTTT.

The table lists this clone with a few counts. The chain uses TRBV7-2 and TRBJ2-6, with TRBD1 identical over 8 bases. Trimming removed 2 bases from V and 0 bases from J; junction bases left unmatched: 9. The germline gives CDR1 SGHTA, CDR2 FQGNSA. There are 19 residues in the CDR3. This chain's CDR3 is CASSLYGQGSNSGANVLTF. The DNA of the CDR3 is TGTGCCAGCAGCTTATACGGACAGGGAAGCAACTCTGGGGCCAACGTCCTGACTTTC.

The chain couples TRBV27 to TRBJ1-3, with D unclear. CDR1 MNHEY and CDR2 SMNVEV come from the germline V gene (reference sequence). V lost 5 bases and J lost 4, with 15 bases in between. The CDR3 has 15 amino acids. CDR3: CASSIRWALGNTIYF. In nucleotides, the CDR3 is TGTGCCAGCAGTATTAGATGGGCACTCGGAAACACCATATATTTT.

In its sample, this clone was seen once. The V call is TRBV28, the J call TRBJ2-7; 11 bases are a match to TRBD1. Germline V CDR1 and CDR2: MDHEN, SYDVKM. This CDR3 has 15 amino acids. V trimming: 10 bases; J trimming: 5 bases; junction bases outside the gene matches: 13. Here the CDR3 reads CATRRRDRGFHEQYF. The CDR3 DNA is TGTGCCACCCGGAGGAGGGACAGGGGGTTCCACGAGCAGTACTTC.

V usage is TRBV27 and J usage is TRBJ2-2; tentatively, D is TRBD1 (6 bases). The ends were cut back, 7 bases at V and 3 bases at J, with 24 bases in the middle. Germline-derived CDR1 and CDR2 are MNHEY and SMNVEV (reference sequence). CDR3 length: 18 residues. CDR3 nucleotides: TGTGCCAGCATTTTCTACCCAGGGACATATCTATACACCGGGGAGCTGTTTTTT. Protein sequence: CASIFYPGTYLYTGELFF.

This clone was found once. This chain uses TRBV5-1 with TRBJ1-1; possible D gene TRBD1, 6 bases. Trimming shortened V by 3 bases and J by 5 bases, and 11 bases separated the two germline ends. CDR3 length: 13 amino acids. Germline CDR1 is SGHRS and CDR2 is YFSETQ. CDR3 in DNA: TGCGCCAGCAGCTGGGGGGCGCGGACTGAAGCTTTCTTT. Its translation is CASSWGARTEAFF.

CDR3 sequence reads: CATARASGRTYEQYF. In DNA form, the CDR3 reads TGTGCCACCGCGAGGGCTAGCGGACGAACCTACGAGCAGTACTTC. The chain combines TRBV2 with TRBJ2-7, with TRBD2 matching over 7 bases. The CDR3 runs 15 residues. Germline loops: CDR1 SNHLY, CDR2 FYNNEI. The J segment lost 2 bases and the V segment lost 10 bases, leaving 14 bases of the junction unmatched.

DNA for the CDR3: TGTGCCAGCTCCCGGCGGGAGGGGGCCAAAAACATTCAGTACTTC. It encodes CASSRREGAKNIQYF. V is TRBV18 and J is TRBJ2-4, with TRBD2 identical over 9 bases. Trimming cost V 6 bases and J 1 base; bases outside gene matches: 4. Germline loops: CDR1 KGHSH, CDR2 LQKENI. There are 15 residues in the CDR3.

The chain employs TRBV14 and TRBJ1-2; D uncertain. CDR1 is SGHDN and CDR2 is FVKESK in the germline V gene. Trimming stripped 4 bases from V and 0 bases from J, with 12 bases between. The CDR3 consists of 15 residues. DNA of the CDR3: TGTGCCAGCAGCCTCCCGGGAGGTACTAACTATGGCTACACCTTC. Amino acid sequence: CASSLPGGTNYGYTF.

This clone was picked up one time. The chain joins TRBV5-6 to TRBJ1-4, with D unclear. The CDR3 extends over 16 amino acids. The germline gives CDR1 SGHDT, CDR2 YYEEEE. Trimming took 0 bases from V and 1 from J, leaving 10 bases between them. The CDR3 DNA sequence: TGTGCCAGCAGCTTGGAAGGGATGCAAACTAATGAAAAACTGTTTTTT. Its protein is CASSLEGMQTNEKLFF. The variable domain in full, completed from reference TRBV5-6 and TRBJ1-4, reads DAGVTQSPTHLIKTRGQQVTLRCSPKSGHDTVSWYQQALGQGPQFIFQYYEEEERQRGNFPDRFSGHQFPNYSSELNVNALLLGDSALYLCASSLEGMQTNEKLFFGSGTQLSVL.

The rearrangement joins TRBV11-2 to TRBJ2-6, with D possibly being TRBD2 (7 bases). V lost 4 bases and J 3 bases, leaving 19 bases between the germline ends. This CDR3 contains 18 residues. From germline, CDR1 is SGHAT and CDR2 FQNNGV. CDR3: CASSSTLGGPGGANVLTF. CDR3 nucleotides: TGTGCCAGCAGCTCCACGTTGGGGGGGCCAGGTGGGGCCAACGTCCTGACTTTC.

The rearrangement joins TRBV13 to TRBJ1-3, with D unclear. This CDR3 comprises 16 residues. The germline V and J ends were trimmed by 4 bases and 0 bases, with 13 bases remaining between them. Germline V lookup: CDR1 PRHDT, CDR2 FYEKMQ (reference sequence). The CDR3 nucleotides are TGTGCCAGCAGCTACCGGGCCGCTAACTCTGGAAACACCATATATTTT. Translating it yields CASSYRAANSGNTIYF.

This rearrangement joins TRBV4-1 to TRBJ1-5, with 7 nucleotides matching TRBD1. The trim removed 1 base at V and 6 bases at J, leaving 6 bases unmatched. Germline lookup yields CDR1 MGHRA and CDR2 YSYEKL. The CDR3 covers 15 residues. The DNA for the CDR3 is TGCGCCAGCAGCCAAGGGAGGGGGCCGGGTCAGCCCCAGCATTTT. Translation gives CASSQGRGPGQPQHF.